The present TCR beta chain was sequenced within a study of OX40 agonist ivuxolimab in advanced cancers. Data came from immunoSEQ multiplex PCR; TCRdb stores just in-frame clones and leaves some out. The repertoire has fewer than 75,000 clones, 88% of them found once; the top ten carry roughly 0.67%. Germline CDR1 is LNHNV and CDR2 is YYDKDF (reference sequence). The J segment lost 3 bases and the V segment lost 6 bases, leaving 12 bases of the junction unmatched. CDR3 size: 19 residues. The sequencing here drew on CD4+ or CD8+ T cells sorted from blood, taken in a trial of the OX40 agonist ivuxolimab. The chain carries TRBV15 and TRBJ2-2; 14 nucleotides align to TRBD2. This receptor was taken from an adult with an advanced solid tumor such as melanoma, head and neck, liver or kidney cancer. Here the CDR3 reads CATRDGLAGGGKDTGELFF. CDR3 DNA sequence: TGTGCCACCAGGGATGGACTAGCGGGAGGAGGGAAGGACACCGGGGAGCTGTTTTTT.